This T cell receptor (beta chain) was retrieved from a study of shared clonotypes between healthy human individuals. Overall study: Donors, aged 18 to 49, were a couple of women and a few men.

General observations from the study: Some clonotypes were shared by all four sorted-subset donors, while others were not shared. The non-shared ones had lower generation probabilities than the shared ones.

With V trimmed by 10 bases and J by 2 bases, 10 bases remained unmatched. Germline V gives CDR1 WSHSY, CDR2 SAAADI. The CDR3 covers 14 residues. Genomic DNA per cell subset filled all wells of several immunoSEQ plates. Clones were read by immunoSEQ multiplex PCR, and TCRdb kept only the in-frame ones, dropping some. The table has 190,000 or so clones, about 68% seen once. As for this clone: Its target is unknown.

Sequenced material: memory CD4+ T cells sorted from blood. This sample's subset: CD45RA-negative fraction. The sequence was collected from a man between 25 and 39 years old in good health. This chain joins TRBV10-2 and TRBJ2-7, with 8 nucleotides matching TRBD2. The CDR3 is CATSERLATYEQYF. The CDR3 DNA reads TGCGCCACCTCAGAGAGACTAGCGACCTACGAGCAGTACTTC.